What follows is one T cell receptor (beta chain) and its context. Its antigen is not identified. J gave up 9 bases and V 7 bases, and 9 bases lay outside the gene matches. Germline V gene data show CDR1 as MNHNS and CDR2 as SASEGT. The CDR3 contains 13 residues. These data originate in a study of T cell repertoires in ileal Crohn's disease. Study-wide findings and caveats: Clonality above 26.8% at surgery always came with endoscopic recurrence.

TCRdb's table, derived via immunoSEQ multiplex PCR, lists solely in-frame clones and lacks some. The sample includes tens of thousands of clones, 80% to 85% of them seen just once. Input material: ileal tissue. This receptor was obtained from an adult with Crohn's disease. The V call is TRBV6-1, the J call TRBJ1-5; 7 positions match TRBD1. The CDR3 spells CASTVQGMGPQHF. The DNA for the CDR3 is TGTGCCAGCACCGTACAGGGGATGGGGCCCCAGCATTTT.